This TCR beta chain emerged from a study of identical twins (dated by TCRdb to 2016 to 2017). The study in broad terms: TCR alpha and beta repertoires from monozygotic twins, unrelated adults of various ages and cord blood were deep-sequenced to test whether fetal clonotypes persist. To rule out contamination, the twin experiments were replicated at different times with different library preparation protocols.

Every donor was a healthy Caucasian. Library preparation used 5' RACE. This sample was sequenced with an Illumina HiSeq 2000. Template switching added a universal primer binding site, and the final cDNA carried a unique molecular identifier that allowed TCR cDNA molecules to be counted accurately. Specific primers in the conserved constant-segment region were used to synthesize first-strand cDNA for TCR alpha and beta chains. To control for contamination, each cDNA library was double barcoded with a SMART-Mk sample barcode plus Illumina barcodes. TruSeq adapter sequences and Illumina sample barcodes were added in two successive PCR steps. Sequencing of the TCR alpha and beta cDNA libraries was done on the Illumina HiSeq platform using custom primers. Regarding the original processing steps: MiGEC processed the raw reads to extract unique molecular identifiers, while MiXCR was used to determine the CDR3 positions. For each individual, recombination models were inferred using an EM algorithm with the repgenHMM and IGoR tools. Shared clonotype analysis was performed with the tcR package in R, normalizing sharing by the product of cloneset sizes. To study raw recombination free of thymic and clonal selection effects, out-of-frame nonproductive sequences were analyzed. TCRdb reanalyzed the raw reads on its own, using fastp at Q25 for trimming and MiXCR for clone calling, and kept in-frame beta chains. Every distinct CDR3 protein forms one entry, paired with its most common genes and DNA. TCRdb's processing, not the study's, gives the V and J calls here. The sample table contains around 1.7 million distinct CDR3 sequences; only one count was recorded for about 32% of them. The ten largest clones represent 0.27% of the sample.

General conclusions and limits of the study: The excess sharing between twins in beta out-of-frame sequences was weaker because fewer shared sequences reduced the signal-to-noise ratio. Compared with coincidental sharing between unrelated individuals, an excess of low generation-probability sequences was observed among out-of-frame TCR alpha sequences shared between twins. Zero-insertion analyses could be partly confounded by invariant T cells such as MAIT and iNKT, though diverse VJ usage argued against such confounding for most clonotypes. Abundant cord blood beta clonotypes had fewer insertions, young adult naive repertoires showed a similar but weaker trend, and memory repertoires showed no such trend. In monozygotic twins, recombination models systematically underestimated out-of-frame TCR alpha sharing, but the models matched the sharing seen between unrelated individuals. Because the same donors could not be followed over many years, conclusions were based on cross-sectional statistical analysis.

A word on this clonotype: The target of this receptor is not known. There are no base qualities to consult, and no much larger clone falls within one base.

The junction shows trimming of 4 bases on V and 7 bases on J, and the gene matches do not reach 6 bases of it. There are 15 amino acids in the CDR3, from cysteine to phenylalanine inclusive. Only CDR3 DNA is held: 45 bases, read in frame from base 1. CDR1 and CDR2, per the germline V gene (reference sequence), are LGHDT and YNNKEL. This TCR derives from a newborn girl in good health. The sequence is built from TRBV3-1 and TRBJ1-6; TRBD1 aligns with 8 central bases. The specimen sequenced was cord blood. The CDR3: CASSLQGAKNSPLHF. The nucleotide sequence reads TGTGCCAGCAGCCTCCAGGGGGCGAAAAATTCACCCCTCCACTTT.